One sample yielded the 24 T cell receptor beta chains listed below, sequenced in a study of blood T cell repertoires in COVID-19 (dated by TCRdb to the early 2020s). Library preparation used the immunoSEQ multiplex PCR assay. Held by TCRdb, this immuneACCESS table contains in-frame sequences only and omits some clones. Under half of the omission traces to an unresolved V gene where checked; the cause of the rest is unknown. For this sample there are 150,000 or so clones; 81% appear just once. The ten top clones hold 8% to 13% of the sample. Material for sequencing was peripheral blood. Receptors originate from a man aged 55 to 70 with active or convalescent COVID-19.

The rearrangement uses TRBV5-1 and TRBJ1-2, with TRBD1 matching 12 bases. Germline V gene lookup returns CDR1 SGHRS and CDR2 YFSETQ. This CDR3 spans 14 amino acids. V dropped 5 bases and J dropped 4; count of bases not matched to a gene: 3. The CDR3 region has the DNA TGCGCCAGCAGGGGGACAGGGGGCGTCTATGGCTACACCTTC. The encoded protein is CASRGTGGVYGYTF.

This rearrangement joins TRBV28 to TRBJ1-5; D is perhaps TRBD1 (6 bases). The germline gives CDR1 MDHEN, CDR2 SYDVKM. The CDR3 contains 15 residues. V lost 6 bases and J 5 bases, leaving 17 bases between the germline ends. The DNA for the CDR3 is TGTGCCAGCAGATCTCCGACAGGCGACGATCAGCCCCAGCATTTT. Translation gives CASRSPTGDDQPQHF.

The V and J genes are TRBV18 and TRBJ1-5; D is unclear. This CDR3 spans 16 amino acids. Trimming removed 0 bases from V and 0 bases from J, with 9 bases in between. Germline CDR1 KGHSH, CDR2 LQKENI. The CDR3 DNA sequence: TGTGCCAGCTCACCACCCCCAGGAGGTAGCAATCAGCCCCAGCATTTT. Its protein product is CASSPPPGGSNQPQHF.

The V gene is TRBV6-1, the J gene TRBJ1-5; D ambiguous. Trimming stripped 2 bases from V and 6 bases from J, with 8 bases between. CDR3 length: 13 amino acids. CDR1 and CDR2 (germline): MNHNS, SASEGT. CDR3 sequence: CASSESSFQPQHF. For the CDR3, the DNA is TGTGCCAGCAGTGAATCGTCGTTTCAGCCCCAGCATTTT.

This clone is a singleton in its sample. The chain employs TRBV25-1 and TRBJ1-6, with D unresolved. With 1 base removed from V and 9 bases from J, the gap between germline ends came to 16 bases. Germline CDR1 MGHDK, CDR2 SYGVNS. The CDR3 runs 16 residues. The CDR3 DNA reads TGTGCCAGCAGTGAATTGGGCCTGACAACACTTTCACCCCTCCACTTT. It yields the protein CASSELGLTTLSPLHF. The whole variable domain, remainder taken from reference TRBV25-1 and TRBJ1-6, is EADIYQTPRYLVIGTGKKITLECSQTMGHDKMYWYQQDPGMELHLIHYSYGVNSTEKGDLSSESTVSRIRTEHFPLTLESARPSHTSQYLCASSELGLTTLSPLHFGNGTRLTVT.

This rearrangement joins TRBV11-2 to TRBJ1-2; no clear D gene. The CDR3 runs 13 residues. From germline, CDR1 is SGHAT and CDR2 FQNNGV. V lost 5 bases and J 3 bases, leaving 10 bases between the germline ends. CDR3 sequence reads: CASSRGSYYGYTF. The CDR3 DNA reads TGTGCCAGCAGCCGAGGGAGTTACTATGGCTACACCTTC.

This CDR3 reads CASSLVGGAGGYTF. CDR3 bases: TGTGCCAGCAGCTTGGTAGGGGGCGCAGGTGGCTACACCTTC. The gene calls are TRBV5-4 and TRBJ1-2; 7 nucleotides match TRBD1. Trimming took 0 bases from V and 7 from J; bases not matched to a gene: 6. CDR3 length equals 14 residues. Germline V gene sequence: CDR1 SGHNT, CDR2 YYREEE (reference sequence). The full variable domain, completed using reference TRBV5-4 and TRBJ1-2, is ETGVTQSPTHLIKTRGQQVTLRCSSQSGHNTVSWYQQALGQGPQFIFQYYREEENGRGNFPPRFSGLQFPNYSSELNVNALELDDSALYLCASSLVGGAGGYTFGSGTRLTVV.

The chain recombines TRBV7-2 with TRBJ2-3, with D maybe TRBD2 (5 bases). V lost 4 bases, J lost 0 bases, and 23 bases lay in between. CDR3 size: 19 residues. Germline CDR1 reads SGHTA; CDR2 reads FQGNSA. The CDR3 DNA is TGTGCCAGCAGCTCCGATCCTGGGTCTAGCCATACTAGCACAGATACGCAGTATTTT. This encodes CASSSDPGSSHTSTDTQYF. Drawing the rest from reference TRBV7-2 and TRBJ2-3, the complete variable domain is GAGVSQSPSNKVTEKGKDVELRCDPISGHTALYWYRQSLGQGLEFLIYFQGNSAPDKSGLPSDRFSAERTGGSVSTLTIQRTQQEDSAVYLCASSSDPGSSHTSTDTQYFGPGTRLTVL.

The V gene is TRBV28, the J gene TRBJ1-2; D not certain. CDR3 length: 14 residues. The V gene lost 6 bases and the J gene lost 1 base, with 12 bases spanning the gap. Germline V gene lookup returns CDR1 MDHEN and CDR2 SYDVKM. CDR3 coding DNA: TGTGCCAGCAGCCCCCCCGGGGTTAACTATGGCTACACCTTC. This encodes CASSPPGVNYGYTF.

This chain connects TRBV19 to TRBJ1-2; D is unclear. Germline CDR1 and CDR2: LNHDA and SQIVND (reference sequence). The CDR3 sequence is 14 residues long. V lost 6 bases and J lost 4, with 15 bases in between. CDR3 loop: CASRRAGPAYGYTF. CDR3 nucleotide sequence: TGTGCCAGTAGGCGGGCAGGCCCCGCCTATGGCTACACCTTC.

The J gene is TRBJ2-7, the V gene TRBV25-1; TRBD1 matches at 8 bases. V lost 7 bases and J lost 6; bases outside the gene matches: 2. Germline-derived CDR1 and CDR2 are MGHDK and SYGVNS. This CDR3 has 11 amino acids. CDR3 loop: CASKDRAEQYF. CDR3 DNA sequence: TGTGCCAGCAAGGACAGGGCCGAGCAGTACTTC.

The chain is built from TRBV12-5 and TRBJ2-3; 8 bases map to TRBD2. The CDR3 contains 15 residues. Unmatched junction bases numbered 6, after V lost 5 bases and J lost 2 bases. Per the germline V gene, CDR1 is LGHNT and CDR2 is FRNRAP. The CDR3: CASGPGLAPTDTQYF. Written as DNA, the CDR3 is TGTGCTAGTGGTCCCGGACTAGCCCCCACAGATACGCAGTATTTT.

CDR3 region: CASRVYRMNTGELFF. In nucleotides, the CDR3 is TGTGCCAGCCGGGTCTATCGTATGAACACCGGGGAGCTGTTTTTT. The chain joins TRBV2 to TRBJ2-2; D call uncertain. The germline gives CDR1 SNHLY, CDR2 FYNNEI. The CDR3 is made up of 15 amino acids. V was cut by 8 bases and J by 1 base, with 14 bases left in between.

J is TRBJ2-1 and V is TRBV27; TRBD1 aligns across 11 bases. The germline gives CDR1 MNHEY, CDR2 SMNVEV (reference sequence). The CDR3 totals 17 residues. Losses at the gene ends were 6 bases for V and 7 bases for J; bases not matched to a gene: 14. CDR3 loop: CASSRSPGQGVWNEQFF. Here the CDR3 DNA reads TGTGCCAGCAGCCGAAGCCCGGGACAGGGGGTGTGGAATGAGCAGTTCTTC.

The chain joins TRBV24-1 to TRBJ2-1, with 12 positions matching TRBD2. CDR3 size: 15 residues. Germline V gene lookup returns CDR1 KGHDR and CDR2 SFDVKD. The V and J ends lost 4 bases and 6 bases, in that order; junction bases with no gene match: 3. CDR3 protein: CATSDRLAGVNEQFF. The DNA of the CDR3 is TGTGCCACCAGTGACAGACTAGCGGGAGTCAATGAGCAGTTCTTC.

The rearrangement uses TRBV4-2 and TRBJ2-7; possible D gene TRBD2, 7 bases. The CDR3 is 16 residues long. The germline V and J ends were trimmed by 4 bases and 5 bases, with 21 bases remaining between them. Per the germline V gene, CDR1 is LGHNA and CDR2 is YNFKEQ. CDR3 coding DNA: TGTGCCAGCAGCCCTGTCCTGGGGGGGCCAGGGCACGAGCAGTACTTC. Protein: CASSPVLGGPGHEQYF.

As DNA, the CDR3 is TGTGCCAGCAGCTTTGGGGGGACGATGGTCTACGAGCAGTACTTC. Residues: CASSFGGTMVYEQYF. This chain links TRBV5-4 with TRBJ2-7; tentative D call: TRBD2 (6 bases). Germline V gives CDR1 SGHNT, CDR2 YYREEE (reference sequence). The V end lost 2 bases, the J end lost 3 bases, and 15 bases lay between the germline ends. This CDR3 region has 15 residues.

The count of this clone is one. The rearrangement uses TRBV20-1 and TRBJ1-1; D remains ambiguous. The germline V gene encodes CDR1 DFQATT and CDR2 SNEGSKA (reference sequence). Trimming removed 8 bases at V and 1 base at J, with 8 bases between. The length of the CDR3 is 11 residues. The CDR3 DNA sequence: TGCAGTCCCTCTTCGAACACTGAAGCTTTCTTT. It specifies CSPSSNTEAFF.

This clone showed up just a few times. The rearrangement uses TRBV5-1 and TRBJ2-7; 8 nucleotides line up with TRBD1. V shed 4 bases, J shed 5 bases, and the junction held 8 bases outside the gene matches. From germline, CDR1 is SGHRS and CDR2 YFSETQ. CDR3 length equals 14 residues. DNA for the CDR3: TGCGCCAGCAGCGTCGGACAGGGTCCGAACGAGCAGTACTTC. Translated, it gives CASSVGQGPNEQYF.

J is TRBJ2-3 and V is TRBV29-1; 10 nucleotides align to TRBD2. The V gene end was trimmed by 4 bases and the J gene end by 2 bases; junction bases not matched to a gene: 12. There are 17 residues in the CDR3. Germline V CDR1 and CDR2: SQVTM, ANQGSEA. CDR3 in amino acids: CSVVFLLTSGVTDTQYF. The CDR3 DNA sequence: TGCAGCGTTGTCTTCCTTCTTACTAGCGGGGTCACAGATACGCAGTATTTT.

The rearrangement uses TRBV19 and TRBJ2-1; D not certain. The CDR3 contains 12 residues. Between the trimmed V and J ends, which lost 3 bases and 5 bases, there was a span of 5 bases. Germline loops: CDR1 LNHDA, CDR2 SQIVND (reference sequence). CDR3 DNA: TGTGCCAGTAGTATTTATAACAATGAGCAGTTCTTC. As protein: CASSIYNNEQFF.

The chain carries TRBV24-1 and TRBJ2-5, with 9 bases aligning to TRBD2. The CDR3 has 15 amino acids. Germline V lookup: CDR1 KGHDR, CDR2 SFDVKD. Trimming removed 3 bases from V and 1 base from J; junction bases left unmatched: 2. The DNA of the CDR3 is TGTGCCACCAGTGATCCTAGCGGGATCCAAGAGACCCAGTACTTC. This gives the protein CATSDPSGIQETQYF.

The rearrangement links TRBV18 to TRBJ1-4; a weak D match, TRBD1 (6 bases). V dropped 8 bases and J dropped 5 bases, with 15 bases sitting between them. The CDR3 covers 14 residues. The V gene's germline CDR1 is KGHSH and CDR2 LQKENI. The CDR3 bases are TGTGCCAGCACTCCGGGACATCAAAATGAAAAACTGTTTTTT. The encoded protein is CASTPGHQNEKLFF.

The chain recombines TRBV5-4 with TRBJ2-3, with D perhaps matching TRBD2 (5 bases). V was clipped by 3 bases and J by 1 base, with 12 bases between them. The CDR3 totals 15 residues. Germline CDR1 and CDR2: SGHNT and YYREEE (reference sequence). This CDR3 reads CASSSPLGGTDTQYF. CDR3 coding DNA: TGTGCCAGCAGCTCCCCTCTCGGGGGCACAGATACGCAGTATTTT.